The sequence of this T cell receptor beta chain was determined in a study of blood T cell repertoires in COVID-19 (dated by TCRdb to 2018 to 2020). Notes on the research overall: Samples from collaborators originated in the United States, Italy and Spain and spanned both the acute and convalescent phases of COVID-19. The material from the prospective study consisted of cDNA or gDNA derived from T cells, B-cell-depleted T cells, or PBMCs. Subjects who had been exposed to COVID-19, were actively infected with it, or had recovered from it provided the deeply sampled blood TCRbeta repertoires that made up the dataset. The repertoires were released in a freely available public database meant as a resource for research on the immune response to SARS-CoV-2. The samples were drawn from two sources: the first 160 participants of the ongoing ImmuneRACE study, and approximately 1,300 subjects contributed by 6 global collaborators. The sample metadata nearly always contained a de-identified subject ID, COVID-19 status, age in years and sex. Where available, HLA class I and class II types were taken from metadata supplied by the sample provider and were not determined by assay-based typing.

Broad study findings and their caveats: The quantity of clinical and demographic metadata differed by source and by participant and was supplied without curation.

As regards this clone: Which antigen it targets is not known. The input lacks base qualities; no much larger clone sits a single base away.

The immunoSEQ Assay, a bias-controlled multiplex PCR, was used to amplify TCRbeta CDR3 regions from genomic DNA. Turning to the authors' computational methods: The number of nucleated cells in each sample was estimated by amplification of reference gene primers within the assay. Sequence reads were collapsed and filtered to measure the absolute abundance of every unique TCRbeta CDR3 rearrangement. For each sample, productive Simpson clonality was calculated as the square root of Simpson's diversity index across productive rearrangements. Imported from immuneACCESS, the table was reduced by TCRdb to in-frame sequences with V and J called. These copies leave out some clones; in studies compared against another copy, an unresolved V gene accounts for under half, and the cause of the remainder is not known. V, J and clone size were drawn from that table, and D and trimming were deduced from the DNA. The sample has about 50,000 clones on record, around nine tenths of them singletons. The ten largest account for 15% to 20% of the sample.

Taken from cysteine to phenylalanine, the CDR3 has 14 residues. CDR3 DNA only is kept here, 42 bases in frame from base 1. Unmatched junction bases come to 3, with V trimmed by 0 bases and J by 6 bases. The germline V gene specifies SGHDT as CDR1 and YYEEEE as CDR2. Whole blood was collected in K2EDTA tubes by collaborating institutions according to the institutions' own protocols. Collaborator samples were shipped for TCRbeta analysis as frozen whole blood, isolated PBMCs, or DNA extracted from either sample type. The receptor chain draws on TRBV5-6 and TRBJ2-7; 10 junctional bases match TRBD1. This receptor was taken from a man aged 60 to 75 with active or convalescent COVID-19. The sequenced sample consisted of peripheral blood. The sequence in DNA is TGTGCCAGCAGCTTGGCGGGACAGGGGAGCGAGCAGTACTTC. This translates into CASSLAGQGSEQYF.